This TCR beta chain was observed in a study of spatial heterogeneity in lung cancer. At the level of the study: Beta-chain sequences were consistently detected more often than alpha-chain sequences.

This clonotype showed up just a few times. As yet, its antigen is unknown. Time point reported: sample taken at primary tumor resection. The study sequenced unsorted whole RNA from tumor, nontumor lung or frozen PBMC. The donor population consisted of some 72 patients with untreated, early-stage non-small cell lung cancer. Study results and limitations: Ubiquitous expanded tumor TCRs showed up in blood more at resection than follow-up.

From the 5' RACE reads, TCRdb called clonotypes with MiXCR, one entry per CDR3 protein. The data show fewer than 40,000 distinct CDR3 sequences, roughly 8% seen once. The CDR3 is made up of 15 amino acids. The V segment lost 1 base and the J segment 5 bases; nucleotides outside the gene matches: 2. Material: PBMCs, obtained at surgery. This rearrangement joins TRBV12-3 or TRBV12-4 to TRBJ2-2, with 9 bases aligning to TRBD1. The TCR comes from a male donor with early-stage non-small cell lung cancer. CDR3 nucleotide sequence: TGTGCCAGCAGTTTAGACAGGGGGCGTACCGGGGAGCTGTTTTTT. It encodes CASSLDRGRTGELFF.